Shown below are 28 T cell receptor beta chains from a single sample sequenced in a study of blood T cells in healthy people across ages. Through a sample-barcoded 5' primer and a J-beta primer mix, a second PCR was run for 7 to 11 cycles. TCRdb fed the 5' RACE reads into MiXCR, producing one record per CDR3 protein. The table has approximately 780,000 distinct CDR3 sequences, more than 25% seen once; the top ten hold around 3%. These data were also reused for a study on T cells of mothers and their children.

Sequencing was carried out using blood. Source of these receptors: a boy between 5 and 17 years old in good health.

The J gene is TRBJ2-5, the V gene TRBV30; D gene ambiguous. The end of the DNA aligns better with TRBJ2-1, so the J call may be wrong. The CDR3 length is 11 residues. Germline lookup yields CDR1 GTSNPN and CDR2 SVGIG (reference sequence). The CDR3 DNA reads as TGTGCCTGGAGTGTCGGGAATGAGCAGTTCTTC. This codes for CAWSVGNEQFF.

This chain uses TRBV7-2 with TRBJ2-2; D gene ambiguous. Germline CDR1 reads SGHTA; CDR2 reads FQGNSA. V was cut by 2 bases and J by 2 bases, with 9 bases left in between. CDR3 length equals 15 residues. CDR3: CASSLMRLNTGELFF. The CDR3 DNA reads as TGTGCCAGCAGCTTAATGAGGCTAAACACCGGGGAGCTGTTTTTT.

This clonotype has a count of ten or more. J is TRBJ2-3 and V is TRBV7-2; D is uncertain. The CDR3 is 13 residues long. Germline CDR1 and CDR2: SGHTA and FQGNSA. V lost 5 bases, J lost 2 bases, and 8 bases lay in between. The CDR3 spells CASSRRFTDTQYF. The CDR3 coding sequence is TGTGCCAGCAGCCGCAGATTCACAGATACGCAGTATTTT.

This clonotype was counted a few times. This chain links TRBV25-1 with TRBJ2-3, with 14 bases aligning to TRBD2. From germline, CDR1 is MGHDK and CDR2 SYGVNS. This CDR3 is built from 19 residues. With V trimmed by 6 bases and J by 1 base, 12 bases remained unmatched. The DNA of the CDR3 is TGTGCCAGCAGCGGGACTAGCGGGAGCGAAGCTGGGGGCACAGATACGCAGTATTTT. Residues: CASSGTSGSEAGGTDTQYF.

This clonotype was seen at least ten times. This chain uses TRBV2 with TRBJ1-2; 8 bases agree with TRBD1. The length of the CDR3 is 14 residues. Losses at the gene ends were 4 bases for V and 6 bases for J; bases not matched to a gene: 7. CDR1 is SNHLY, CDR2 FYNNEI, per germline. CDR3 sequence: CASSGQGSRDGYTF. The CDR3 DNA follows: TGTGCCAGCAGTGGACAGGGGAGCAGGGATGGCTACACCTTC. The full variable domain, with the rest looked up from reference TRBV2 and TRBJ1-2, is EPEVTQTPSHQVTQMGQEVILRCVPISNHLYFYWYRQILGQKVEFLVSFYNNEISEKSEIFDDQFSVERPDGSNFTLKIRSTKLEDSAMYFCASSGQGSRDGYTFGSGTRLTVV.

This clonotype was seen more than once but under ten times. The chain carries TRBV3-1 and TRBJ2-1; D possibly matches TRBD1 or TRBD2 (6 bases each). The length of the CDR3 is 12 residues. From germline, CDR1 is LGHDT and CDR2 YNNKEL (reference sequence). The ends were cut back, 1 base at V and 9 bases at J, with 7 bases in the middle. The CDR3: CASSQGGAEQFF. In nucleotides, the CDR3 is TGTGCCAGCAGCCAAGGGGGGGCTGAGCAGTTCTTC.

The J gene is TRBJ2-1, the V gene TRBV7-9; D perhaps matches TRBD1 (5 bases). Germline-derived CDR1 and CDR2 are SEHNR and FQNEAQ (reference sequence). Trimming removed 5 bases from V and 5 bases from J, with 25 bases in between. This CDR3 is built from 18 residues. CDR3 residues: CASSLPFLTDLGDNEQFF. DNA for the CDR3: TGTGCCAGCAGCCTACCCTTTTTAACAGACCTAGGGGACAATGAGCAGTTCTTC.

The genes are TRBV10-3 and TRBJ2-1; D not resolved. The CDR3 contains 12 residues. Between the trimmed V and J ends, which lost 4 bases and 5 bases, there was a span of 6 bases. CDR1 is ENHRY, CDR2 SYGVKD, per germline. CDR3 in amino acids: CAISGTDNEQFF. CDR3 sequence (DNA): TGTGCCATCAGTGGCACAGACAATGAGCAGTTCTTC.

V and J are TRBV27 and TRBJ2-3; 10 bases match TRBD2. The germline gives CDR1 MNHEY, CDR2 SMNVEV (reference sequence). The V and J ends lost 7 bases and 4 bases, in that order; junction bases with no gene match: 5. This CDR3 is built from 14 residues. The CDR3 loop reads CASTSGGVADTQYF. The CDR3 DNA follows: TGTGCCAGCACTAGCGGGGGAGTGGCAGATACGCAGTATTTT.

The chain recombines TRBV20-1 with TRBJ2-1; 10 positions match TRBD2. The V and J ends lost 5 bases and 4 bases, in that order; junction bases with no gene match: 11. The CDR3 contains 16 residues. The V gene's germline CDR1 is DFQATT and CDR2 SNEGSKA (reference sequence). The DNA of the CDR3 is TGCAGTGCTGGGAACTCAGCGGGGGGGATATACAATGAGCAGTTCTTC. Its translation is CSAGNSAGGIYNEQFF.

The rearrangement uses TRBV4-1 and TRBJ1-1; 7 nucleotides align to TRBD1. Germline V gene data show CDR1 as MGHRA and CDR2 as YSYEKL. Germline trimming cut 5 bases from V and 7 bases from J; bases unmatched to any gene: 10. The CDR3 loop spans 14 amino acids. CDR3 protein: CASSASGTAREAFF. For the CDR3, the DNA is TGCGCCAGCAGCGCAAGCGGGACAGCACGTGAAGCTTTCTTT.

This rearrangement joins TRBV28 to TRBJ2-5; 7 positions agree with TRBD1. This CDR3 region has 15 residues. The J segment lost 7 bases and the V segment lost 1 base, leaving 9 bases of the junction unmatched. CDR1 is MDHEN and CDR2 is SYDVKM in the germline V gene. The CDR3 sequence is CASSLSEGAWLTQYF. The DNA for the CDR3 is TGTGCCAGCAGTTTATCTGAGGGGGCTTGGTTGACCCAGTACTTC.

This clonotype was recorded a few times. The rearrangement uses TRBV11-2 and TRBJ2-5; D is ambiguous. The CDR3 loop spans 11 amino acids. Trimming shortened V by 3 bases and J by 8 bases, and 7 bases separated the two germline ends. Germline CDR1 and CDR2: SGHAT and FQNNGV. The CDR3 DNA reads TGTGCCAGCAGCTTCGGTCTTACCCAGTACTTC. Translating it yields CASSFGLTQYF.

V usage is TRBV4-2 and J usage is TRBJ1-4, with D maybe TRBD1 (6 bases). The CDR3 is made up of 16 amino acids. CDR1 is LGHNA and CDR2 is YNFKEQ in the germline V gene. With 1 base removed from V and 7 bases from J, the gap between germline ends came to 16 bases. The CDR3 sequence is CASSQALMSRGEKLFF. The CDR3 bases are TGTGCCAGCAGCCAAGCCCTAATGAGCAGGGGTGAAAAACTGTTTTTT.

The CDR3 sequence: CASSLGVSSNQPQHF. The DNA for the CDR3 is TGCGCCAGCAGCTTGGGAGTGAGTAGCAATCAGCCCCAGCATTTT. The chain combines TRBV5-1 with TRBJ1-5, with no clear D. CDR1 SGHRS and CDR2 YFSETQ come from the germline V gene. Deletions cut 0 bases from V and 0 bases from J, with 7 bases between. The CDR3 is made up of 15 amino acids.

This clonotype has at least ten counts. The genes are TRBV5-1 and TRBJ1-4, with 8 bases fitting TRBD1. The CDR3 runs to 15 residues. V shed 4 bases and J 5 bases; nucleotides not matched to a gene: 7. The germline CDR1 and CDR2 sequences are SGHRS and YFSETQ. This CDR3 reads CASSRTGGTNEKLFF. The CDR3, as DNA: TGCGCCAGCAGCCGCACAGGGGGGACAAATGAAAAACTGTTTTTT.

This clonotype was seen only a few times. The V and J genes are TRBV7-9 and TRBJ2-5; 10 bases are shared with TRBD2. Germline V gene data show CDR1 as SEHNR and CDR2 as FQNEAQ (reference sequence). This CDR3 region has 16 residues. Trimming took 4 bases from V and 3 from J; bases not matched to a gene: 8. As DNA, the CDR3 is TGTGCCAGCAGCTCGGGACTAGCGAGGTCAAAAGAGACCCAGTACTTC. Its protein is CASSSGLARSKETQYF.

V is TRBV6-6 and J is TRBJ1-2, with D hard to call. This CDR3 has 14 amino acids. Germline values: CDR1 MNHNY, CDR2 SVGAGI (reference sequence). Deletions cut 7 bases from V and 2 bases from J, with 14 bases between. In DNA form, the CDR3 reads TGTGCCAGCAAGAGCTATGAAACCAACTATGGCTACACCTTC. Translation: CASKSYETNYGYTF.

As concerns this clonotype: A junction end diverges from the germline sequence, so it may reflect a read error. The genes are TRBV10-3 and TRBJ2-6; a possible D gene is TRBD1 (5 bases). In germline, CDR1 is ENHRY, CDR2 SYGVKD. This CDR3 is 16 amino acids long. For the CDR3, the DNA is TGTGCCATCAGTGAGTCGACAGCCTCTGGGGTCAACGTCCTGACTTTC. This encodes CAISESTASGVNVLTF.

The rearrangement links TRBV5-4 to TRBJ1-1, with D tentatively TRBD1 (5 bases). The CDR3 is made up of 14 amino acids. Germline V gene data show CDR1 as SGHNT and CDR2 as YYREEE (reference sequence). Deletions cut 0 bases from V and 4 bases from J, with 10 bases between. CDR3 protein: CASSLDKGSTEAFF. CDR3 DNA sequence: TGTGCCAGCAGCTTGGATAAGGGGTCCACTGAAGCTTTCTTT.

The CDR3 loop is CASSQVGQGSSYEQYF. For the CDR3, the DNA is TGTGCCAGCAGCCAAGTCGGGCAGGGAAGTTCCTACGAGCAGTACTTC. The chain has TRBV3-1 and TRBJ2-7, with D perhaps matching TRBD1 (5 bases). With 1 base removed from V and 1 base from J, the gap between germline ends came to 14 bases. Germline CDR1 reads LGHDT; CDR2 reads YNNKEL (reference sequence). The CDR3 loop spans 16 amino acids.

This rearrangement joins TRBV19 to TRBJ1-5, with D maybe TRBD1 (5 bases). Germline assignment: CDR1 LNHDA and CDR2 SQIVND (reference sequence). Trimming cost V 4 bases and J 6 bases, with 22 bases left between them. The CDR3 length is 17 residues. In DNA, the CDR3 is TGTGCCAGTAGTAATCCACTCAACGGGCCGGGGGGTCAGCCCCAGCATTTT. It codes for CASSNPLNGPGGQPQHF.

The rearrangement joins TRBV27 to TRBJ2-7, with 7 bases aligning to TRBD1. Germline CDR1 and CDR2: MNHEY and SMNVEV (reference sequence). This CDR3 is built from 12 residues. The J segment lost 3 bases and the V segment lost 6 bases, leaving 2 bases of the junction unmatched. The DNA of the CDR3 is TGTGCCAGCAGGAACAGGGGCTACGAGCAGTACTTC. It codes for CASRNRGYEQYF.

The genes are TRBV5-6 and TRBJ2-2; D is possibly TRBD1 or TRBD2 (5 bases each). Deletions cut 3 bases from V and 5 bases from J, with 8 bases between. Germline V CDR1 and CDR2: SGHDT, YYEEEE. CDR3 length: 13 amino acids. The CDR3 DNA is TGTGCCAGCAGCTGGTGGGGGACCGGGGAGCTGTTTTTT. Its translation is CASSWWGTGELFF.

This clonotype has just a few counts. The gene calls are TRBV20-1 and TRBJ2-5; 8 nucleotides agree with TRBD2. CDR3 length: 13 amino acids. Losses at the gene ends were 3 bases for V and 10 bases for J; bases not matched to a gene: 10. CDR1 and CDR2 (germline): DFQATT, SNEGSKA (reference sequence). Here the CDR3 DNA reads TGCAGTGCTAGCGGGGGGGCCAATGGGGACCAGTACTTC. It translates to CSASGGANGDQYF.

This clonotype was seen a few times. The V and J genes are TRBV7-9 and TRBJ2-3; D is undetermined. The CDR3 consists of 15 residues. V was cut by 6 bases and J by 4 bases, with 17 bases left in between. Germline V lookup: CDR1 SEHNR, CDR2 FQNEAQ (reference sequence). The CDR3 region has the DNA TGTGCCAGCAGTTTCTCAACCTCAGAGGCAGATACGCAGTATTTT. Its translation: CASSFSTSEADTQYF.

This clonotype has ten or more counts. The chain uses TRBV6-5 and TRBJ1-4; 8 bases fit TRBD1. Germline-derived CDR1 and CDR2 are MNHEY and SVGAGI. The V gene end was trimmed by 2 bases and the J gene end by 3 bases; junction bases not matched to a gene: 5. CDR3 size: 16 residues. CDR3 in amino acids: CASSYGQGTSNEKLFF. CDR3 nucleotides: TGTGCCAGCAGTTACGGACAGGGAACGTCTAATGAAAAACTGTTTTTT.

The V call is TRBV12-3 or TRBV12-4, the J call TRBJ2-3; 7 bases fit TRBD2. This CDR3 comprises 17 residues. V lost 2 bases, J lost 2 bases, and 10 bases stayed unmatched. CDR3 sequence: CASSLSGARPLTDTQYF. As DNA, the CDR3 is TGTGCCAGCAGTTTAAGCGGGGCTCGACCCCTCACAGATACGCAGTATTTT.